A selection of T cell receptor beta chains follows, all from one sample in a study of cytomegalovirus exposure and HLA in healthy donors. Assay used: immunoSEQ multiplex PCR; TCRdb lists only in-frame clones, some missing. Among about 140,000 clones listed, 65% to 85% were seen once. The sequencing input was PBMCs. The receptors originated from a man aged 30 to 45 in good health and CMV-seronegative. CDR3s include the opening cysteine and the closing phenylalanine or tryptophan.

j_call: TRBJ2-3
v_call: TRBV6-6
cdr3_aa: CASSYGRTSTDTQYF

j_call: TRBJ1-2
v_call: TRBV9
cdr3_aa: CASSATGARRYGYTF

j_call: TRBJ1-1
v_call: TRBV7-9
cdr3_aa: CASSPAGNTEAFF

j_call: TRBJ2-1
v_call: TRBV29-1
cdr3_aa: CSVEGTSGRMIF

j_call: TRBJ1-1
v_call: TRBV6-1
cdr3_aa: CASPTGMNTEAFF

j_call: TRBJ2-1
v_call: TRBV7-8
cdr3_aa: CASSLKRGDRNYNEQFF

j_call: TRBJ1-2
v_call: TRBV21-1
cdr3_aa: CASSKDGRSNYGYTF

j_call: TRBJ2-3
v_call: TRBV11-2
cdr3_aa: CASSVRGRPDTQYF

j_call: TRBJ1-4
v_call: TRBV6-5
cdr3_aa: CASSYSQGNEKLFF

j_call: TRBJ1-1
v_call: TRBV6-5
cdr3_aa: CASSPSGRGNTEAFF

j_call: TRBJ2-2
v_call: TRBV21-1
cdr3_aa: CASSKGNARSPGELFF

j_call: TRBJ2-1
v_call: TRBV10-1
cdr3_aa: CAFLGQGRNEQFF

j_call: TRBJ2-1
v_call: TRBV2
cdr3_aa: CASSGQGSDGNEQFF

j_call: TRBJ2-2
v_call: TRBV2
cdr3_aa: CASIGGGNTGELFF